This TCR beta chain originates from a study of shared clonotypes between healthy human individuals. About the research overall: Donors, aged 18 to 49, were two women and three men.

The donor population consisted of healthy HIV-negative adults with no recent acute infections or vaccinations. Clones were read by immunoSEQ multiplex PCR, and TCRdb kept only the in-frame ones, dropping some. The sample shows under 650,000 clones, about 96% of them seen only once. Study conclusions and caveats: As a rule, naive subsets had a larger estimated richness than memory subsets. Non-shared clonotypes had lower generation probabilities than those shared by all four donors.

CDR3 length: 15 residues. V was cut by 2 bases and J by 3 bases, with 14 bases left in between. Germline V gives CDR1 MDHEN, CDR2 SYDVKM. As for this clone: Its antigen is currently unknown.

Sequencing was done on a sample of naive CD4+ T cells sorted from blood. Subset in this sample: CD45RA+ positively selected. This sequence originates from a woman aged 30 to 39 in good health. The chain couples TRBV28 to TRBJ2-7; TRBD2 might be the D (6 bases). The CDR3 nucleotides read TGTGCCAGCAGTTTAGGGGGTAGCGGAATCTACGAGCAGTACTTC. This codes for CASSLGGSGIYEQYF.